The 10 T cell receptor beta chains below were found in one sample sequenced in a study of shared clonotypes between healthy human individuals (dated by TCRdb to 2019 to 2021). Library preparation was by the immunoSEQ multiplex PCR assay. The source is immuneACCESS, and TCRdb retained only in-frame sequences with V and J called. Part of the clones is not carried over; for the studies checked, unresolved V genes explain less than half of this, and the remainder is unexplained. The sample profile shows 530,000 or so clones; over 60% of them were found once. Of the sample, 12% is held by the ten largest clones. Sequencing was done on a sample of PBMCs. Receptors originate from a woman in her forties in good health. Some clones in this sample may be carry-over from other donors' samples.

The chain joins TRBV10-3 to TRBJ1-2; weak D call: TRBD1 (5 bases). Germline V lookup: CDR1 ENHRY, CDR2 SYGVKD. The CDR3 has 14 residues. V was cut by 6 bases and J by 4 bases, with 15 bases left in between. Here the CDR3 DNA reads TGTGCCATCAGAGTGGACACTACCCTCTATGGCTACACCTTC. Translation gives CAIRVDTTLYGYTF.

The V call is TRBV10-2, the J call TRBJ2-4; D unclear. Germline V gene sequence: CDR1 WSHSY, CDR2 SAAADI. This CDR3 contains 18 residues. V was cut by 3 bases and J by 1 base, with 19 bases left in between. DNA for the CDR3: TGCGCCAGCAGTGAAAGCAGGACCAGCCATGGGGCCAAAAACATTCAGTACTTC. This encodes CASSESRTSHGAKNIQYF.

With respect to this clone: This same CDR3 is encoded by further DNA sequences in the sample. This chain joins TRBV5-1 and TRBJ1-1, with a weak D call TRBD1 (5 bases). This CDR3 is built from 15 residues. With 0 bases removed from V and 1 base from J, the gap between germline ends came to 10 bases. Per germline, CDR1 SGHRS and CDR2 YFSETQ. DNA for the CDR3: TGCGCCAGCAGCTTGGTGTGGGGCCAGAACACTGAAGCTTTCTTT. This codes for CASSLVWGQNTEAFF.

The rearrangement uses TRBV28 and TRBJ2-5; D possibly uses TRBD1 or TRBD2 (6 bases each). Per germline, CDR1 MDHEN and CDR2 SYDVKM. CDR3 length: 13 amino acids. V was shortened by 3 bases and J by 4 bases, with 9 bases between the two germline ends. CDR3 bases: TGTGCCAGCAGTTTTAGGGGGGTAGAGACCCAGTACTTC. This translates into CASSFRGVETQYF.

The V and J genes are TRBV19 and TRBJ1-2; no clear D. V was clipped by 3 bases and J by 8 bases, with 10 bases between them. The germline gives CDR1 LNHDA, CDR2 SQIVND (reference sequence). The CDR3 contains 12 residues. Written as DNA, the CDR3 is TGTGCCAGTAGTATTGAGGGCCGCGGCTACACCTTC. Its translation: CASSIEGRGYTF.

This chain joins TRBV28 and TRBJ2-7; D unresolved. The CDR3 extends over 14 amino acids. Germline V CDR1 and CDR2: MDHEN, SYDVKM. Trimming cost V 3 bases and J 2 bases, with 11 bases left between them. This chain's CDR3 is CASSFVARTYEQYF. The CDR3 nucleotides are TGTGCCAGCAGTTTCGTGGCACGGACCTACGAGCAGTACTTC.

The chain is built from TRBV29-1 and TRBJ1-5; D possibly corresponds to TRBD1 (5 bases). The CDR3 is made up of 13 amino acids. V was clipped by 4 bases and J by 4 bases, with 11 bases between them. Germline CDR1 and CDR2: SQVTM and ANQGSEA. CDR3 DNA sequence: TGCAGCGTTGGGGGCCCCTCAAATCAGCCCCAGCATTTT. It codes for CSVGGPSNQPQHF. The full variable domain, in which reference TRBV29-1 and TRBJ1-5 provide the parts outside the CDR3, is SAVISQKPSRDICQRGTSLTIQCQVDSQVTMMFWYRQQPGQSLTLIATANQGSEATYESGFVIDKFPISRPNLTFSTLTVSNMSPEDSSIYLCSVGGPSNQPQHFGDGTRLSIL.

The chain carries TRBV9 and TRBJ1-3, with D maybe TRBD1 (5 bases). The CDR3 has 14 residues. Germline values: CDR1 SGDLS, CDR2 YYNGEE. Trimming stripped 4 bases from V and 2 bases from J, with 10 bases between. CDR3 nucleotides: TGTGCCAGCAGCACCGGGACGCCTGGAAACACCATATATTTT. The encoded protein is CASSTGTPGNTIYF.

This chain connects TRBV18 to TRBJ1-5, with 7 positions matching TRBD1. The CDR3 has 13 amino acids. After removal of 8 bases from V and 4 bases from J, the junction contained 5 bases not matched to a gene. Germline V gives CDR1 KGHSH, CDR2 LQKENI. This CDR3 reads CASQGQQNQPQHF. In DNA, the CDR3 is TGTGCCAGCCAGGGACAGCAGAATCAGCCCCAGCATTTT.

A single count supports this clone. The J gene is TRBJ2-7, the V gene TRBV4-2; 10 nucleotides line up with TRBD2. Germline assignment: CDR1 LGHNA and CDR2 YNFKEQ. The CDR3 is made up of 15 amino acids. V shed 7 bases, J shed 3 bases, and the junction held 9 bases outside the gene matches. The CDR3, as DNA: TGTGCCAGCACCGTAGCGGGAGGTCCTCTCTACGAGCAGTACTTC. Its protein product is CASTVAGGPLYEQYF.